This TCR beta chain originates from a study of blood T cell repertoires in COVID-19. Trimming cost V 5 bases and J 6 bases, with 16 bases left between them. Germline assignment: CDR1 LNHDA and CDR2 SQIVND (reference sequence). The CDR3 runs to 15 residues. Here immunoSEQ multiplex PCR was the method, and the copy in TCRdb shows in-frame clones only, minus some. The repertoire holds roughly 68,000 clones, with around 90% as singletons. This clone occurred a few times. The chain employs TRBV19 and TRBJ2-2; the D gene is possibly TRBD2 (5 bases). The receptor's source is a human donor in a cohort sampled during active COVID-19. Material for sequencing was peripheral blood. The CDR3 here is CASSPVLAIPGELFF. The DNA for the CDR3 is TGTGCCAGTAGTCCTGTTCTAGCCATCCCCGGGGAGCTGTTTTTT.